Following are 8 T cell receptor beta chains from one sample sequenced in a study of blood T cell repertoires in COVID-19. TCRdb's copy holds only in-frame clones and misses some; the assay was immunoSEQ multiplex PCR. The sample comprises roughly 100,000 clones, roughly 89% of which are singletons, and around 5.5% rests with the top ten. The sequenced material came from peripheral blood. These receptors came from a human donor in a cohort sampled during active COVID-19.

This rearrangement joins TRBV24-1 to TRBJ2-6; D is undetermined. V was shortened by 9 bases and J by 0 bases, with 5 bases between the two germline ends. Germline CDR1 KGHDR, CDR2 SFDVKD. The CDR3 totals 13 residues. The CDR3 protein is CATLPSGANVLTF. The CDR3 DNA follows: TGTGCCACCCTCCCCTCTGGGGCCAACGTCCTGACTTTC.

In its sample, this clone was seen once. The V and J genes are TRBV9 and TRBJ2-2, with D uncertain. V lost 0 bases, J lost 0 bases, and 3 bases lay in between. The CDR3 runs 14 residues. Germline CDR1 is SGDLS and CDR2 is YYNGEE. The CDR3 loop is CASSVAANTGELFF. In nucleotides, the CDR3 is TGTGCCAGCAGCGTAGCCGCGAACACCGGGGAGCTGTTTTTT.

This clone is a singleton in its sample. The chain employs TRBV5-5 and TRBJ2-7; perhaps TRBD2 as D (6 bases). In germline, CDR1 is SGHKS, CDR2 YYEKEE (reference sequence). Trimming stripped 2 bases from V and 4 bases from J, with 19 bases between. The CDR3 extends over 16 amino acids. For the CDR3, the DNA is TGTGCCAGCAGCTTAATAGCGGCCAGCGGAGGTTACGAGCAGTACTTC. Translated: CASSLIAASGGYEQYF.

CDR3 region: CASSVDSSYNEQFF. Here the CDR3 DNA reads TGCGCCAGCAGCGTGGATAGCTCTTACAATGAGCAGTTCTTC. This chain links TRBV5-1 with TRBJ2-1; D gene uncertain. Germline V CDR1 and CDR2: SGHRS, YFSETQ. V lost 4 bases, J lost 4 bases, and 12 bases lay in between. The CDR3 spans 14 residues.

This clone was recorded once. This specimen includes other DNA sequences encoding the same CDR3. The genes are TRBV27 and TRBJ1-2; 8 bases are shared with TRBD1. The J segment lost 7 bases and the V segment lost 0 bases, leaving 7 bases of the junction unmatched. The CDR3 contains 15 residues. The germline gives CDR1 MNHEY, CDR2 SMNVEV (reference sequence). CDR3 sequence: CASSLSQTGVRGYTF. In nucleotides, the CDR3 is TGTGCCAGCAGTTTATCGCAGACAGGGGTTCGTGGCTACACCTTC.

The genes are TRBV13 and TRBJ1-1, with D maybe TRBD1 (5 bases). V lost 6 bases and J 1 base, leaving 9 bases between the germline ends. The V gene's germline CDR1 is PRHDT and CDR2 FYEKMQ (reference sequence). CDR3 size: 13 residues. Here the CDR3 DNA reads TGTGCCAGCAGTCGACAGCGGAACACTGAAGCTTTCTTT. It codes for CASSRQRNTEAFF.

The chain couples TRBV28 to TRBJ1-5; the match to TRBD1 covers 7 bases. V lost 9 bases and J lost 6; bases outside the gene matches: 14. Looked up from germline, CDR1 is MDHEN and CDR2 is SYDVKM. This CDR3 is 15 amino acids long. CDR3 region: CASGVTGLGRQPQHF. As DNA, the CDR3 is TGTGCCAGTGGGGTGACAGGGCTGGGACGTCAGCCCCAGCATTTT.

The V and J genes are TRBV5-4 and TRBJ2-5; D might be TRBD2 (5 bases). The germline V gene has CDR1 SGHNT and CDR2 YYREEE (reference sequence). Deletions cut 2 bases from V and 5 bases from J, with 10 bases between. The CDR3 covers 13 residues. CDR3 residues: CASSFEGWETQYF. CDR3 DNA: TGTGCCAGCAGCTTTGAGGGTTGGGAGACCCAGTACTTC. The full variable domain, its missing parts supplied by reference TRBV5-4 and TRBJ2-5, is ETGVTQSPTHLIKTRGQQVTLRCSSQSGHNTVSWYQQALGQGPQFIFQYYREEENGRGNFPPRFSGLQFPNYSSELNVNALELDDSALYLCASSFEGWETQYFGPGTRLLVL.